The 14 T cell receptor beta chains below all came from one sample that was sequenced in a study of identifying expanded T cells in peripheral blood. Assay used: immunoSEQ multiplex PCR; TCRdb lists only in-frame clones, some missing. The table includes 120,000 or so clones, more than 75% detected once. The sample was blood. Receptors originate from a person aged 18 to 70 in good health.

The chain employs TRBV4-3 and TRBJ2-3; D is perhaps TRBD1 (6 bases). V gave up 2 bases and J gave up 5 bases, with 11 bases separating them. Germline assignment: CDR1 LGHNA and CDR2 YSLEER. The CDR3 is 14 amino acids. CDR3 amino acids: CASSQNWGLDTQYF. CDR3 DNA sequence: TGCGCCAGCAGCCAAAATTGGGGGCTAGATACGCAGTATTTT.

This clone was seen only once. This chain connects TRBV27 to TRBJ1-4; a possible D gene is TRBD1 (6 bases). The CDR3 is 14 residues long. V shed 5 bases and J shed 10 bases, with 17 bases lying between them. The germline CDR1 and CDR2 sequences are MNHEY and SMNVEV (reference sequence). The CDR3 bases are TGTGCCAGCAGTCCTCAGGGAAGAGGGGGAAAACTGTTTTTT. Protein sequence: CASSPQGRGGKLFF.

This clone was picked up a small number of times. This rearrangement joins TRBV30 to TRBJ1-1; D remains ambiguous. The CDR3 sequence is 11 residues long. The V and J ends lost 2 bases and 5 bases respectively, with 6 bases between them. CDR1 and CDR2 from the germline V gene are GTSNPN and SVGIG (reference sequence). The CDR3 DNA follows: TGTGCCTGGAGTCGGGTGACTGAAGCTTTCTTT. Translating gives CAWSRVTEAFF. Supplemented by reference TRBV30 and TRBJ1-1, the full variable domain reads SQTIHQWPATLVQPVGSPLSLECTVEGTSNPNLYWYRQAAGRGLQLLFYSVGIGQISSEVPQNLSASRPQDRQFILSSKKLLLSDSGFYLCAWSRVTEAFFGQGTRLTVV.

The chain joins TRBV5-1 to TRBJ2-2; possibly TRBD1 for D (6 bases). This CDR3 region has 17 residues. Germline V gene data show CDR1 as SGHRS and CDR2 as YFSETQ. V lost 2 bases and J lost 1, with 15 bases in between. In nucleotides, the CDR3 is TGCGCCAGCAGCTTTAGGCGGAGAGGGGGGAACACCGGGGAGCTGTTTTTT. This gives the protein CASSFRRRGGNTGELFF. Combining the CDR3 with reference TRBV5-1 and TRBJ2-2 gives the whole variable domain KAGVTQTPRYLIKTRGQQVTLSCSPISGHRSVSWYQQTPGQGLQFLFEYFSETQRNKGNFPGRFSGRQFSNSRSEMNVSTLELGDSALYLCASSFRRRGGNTGELFFGEGSRLTVL.

The rearrangement links TRBV7-2 to TRBJ2-1; D call uncertain. Germline CDR1 is SGHTA and CDR2 is FQGNSA. The CDR3 has 14 amino acids. Trimming stripped 4 bases from V and 12 bases from J, with 19 bases between. This CDR3 reads CASSSSPASVLQFF. CDR3 DNA: TGTGCCAGCAGCTCCTCACCCGCCTCCGTTTTGCAGTTCTTC.

The rearrangement uses TRBV4-3 and TRBJ1-6; maybe TRBD1 (5 bases). From germline, CDR1 is LGHNA and CDR2 YSLEER. The V end was cut by 0 bases, the J end by 2 bases, with 11 bases between. The CDR3 extends over 17 amino acids. The CDR3 here is CASSQDEDTTYNSPLHF. The CDR3 DNA is TGCGCCAGCAGCCAAGATGAGGACACAACCTATAATTCACCCCTCCACTTT.

The chain joins TRBV5-1 to TRBJ2-5; D gene ambiguous. Germline V gene sequence: CDR1 SGHRS, CDR2 YFSETQ. The CDR3 totals 13 residues. V dropped 1 base and J dropped 5 bases, with 9 bases sitting between them. CDR3 in amino acids: CASSLSGLETQYF. The CDR3, as DNA: TGCGCCAGCAGCTTGTCCGGGCTTGAGACCCAGTACTTC.

The chain has TRBV19 and TRBJ1-5, with no clear D. CDR3 size: 16 residues. V lost 3 bases, J lost 4 bases, and 16 bases lay in between. CDR1 and CDR2 (germline): LNHDA, SQIVND (reference sequence). CDR3 residues: CASSIIGLGPNQPQHF. CDR3 sequence (DNA): TGTGCCAGTAGTATTATAGGTTTGGGTCCGAATCAGCCCCAGCATTTT.

V is TRBV6-4 and J is TRBJ1-3; 7 bases are shared with TRBD1. This CDR3 region has 13 residues. Germline V gives CDR1 MRHNA, CDR2 SNTAGT. With V trimmed by 8 bases and J by 0 bases, 1 base remained unmatched. As DNA, the CDR3 is TGTGCCAGCGGGACAGCCTCTGGAAACACCATATATTTT. Amino acids: CASGTASGNTIYF.

This chain uses TRBV6-1 with TRBJ2-4, with D tentatively TRBD1 (6 bases). In germline, CDR1 is MNHNS, CDR2 SASEGT. V was pared by 6 bases and J by 2 bases, with 11 bases between. The CDR3 covers 14 residues. The CDR3 region is CASRPQGSKNIQYF. Written as DNA, the CDR3 is TGTGCCAGCAGACCCCAGGGGTCCAAAAACATTCAGTACTTC.

The chain combines TRBV11-3 with TRBJ1-2; D is possibly TRBD1 (5 bases). V was pared by 4 bases and J by 4 bases, with 13 bases between. The CDR3 spans 14 residues. Germline lookup yields CDR1 SGHNT and CDR2 YENEEA. Here the CDR3 reads CASSSGGGGYGYTF. The CDR3 nucleotides are TGTGCCAGCAGCTCCGGTGGGGGAGGCTATGGCTACACCTTC.

The chain couples TRBV18 to TRBJ1-1; D perhaps matches TRBD1 (5 bases). The germline V gene encodes CDR1 KGHSH and CDR2 LQKENI. The length of the CDR3 is 14 residues. V was shortened by 3 bases and J by 1 base, with 9 bases between the two germline ends. The CDR3 is CASSPTEENTEAFF. The CDR3 region has the DNA TGTGCCAGCTCACCGACAGAAGAGAACACTGAAGCTTTCTTT.

The J gene is TRBJ1-1, the V gene TRBV4-1; no definite D call. The germline V and J ends were trimmed by 1 base and 1 base, with 4 bases remaining between them. Germline CDR1 MGHRA, CDR2 YSYEKL. The CDR3 runs to 13 residues. The DNA of the CDR3 is TGCGCCAGCAGCCAAGGGGGGAACACTGAAGCTTTCTTT. It translates to CASSQGGNTEAFF.

This sequence joins TRBV4-3 and TRBJ1-6, with 7 nucleotides matching TRBD1. J was trimmed by 9 bases and V by 0 bases; bases with no gene match: 8. Germline V lookup: CDR1 LGHNA, CDR2 YSLEER. The CDR3 runs to 16 residues. Here the CDR3 DNA reads TGCGCCAGCAGCCAAGAAATAAGACAGGGTGGTTCACCCCTCCACTTT. Translating gives CASSQEIRQGGSPLHF.